This TCR beta chain was identified during a study of preoperative IRX-2 immunotherapy in early breast cancer. The sample's treatment: preoperative locoregional IRX-2 cytokine immunotherapy. Preoperative locoregional IRX-2 cytokine immunotherapy was tested in the phase Ib source study. Sequencing was performed with immunoSEQ multiplex PCR; in TCRdb, only in-frame clones are kept and a portion is missing. Of about 5,600 clones listed, approximately 58% are singletons. Deletions cut 4 bases from V and 0 bases from J, with 10 bases between. Germline V gene sequence: CDR1 MDHEN, CDR2 SYDVKM. The CDR3 contains 15 residues.

This chain joins TRBV28 and TRBJ1-3; no clear D. The sequences come from tumor tissue, collected before IRX-2 immunotherapy. This receptor was taken from a human donor with breast cancer. CDR3 loop: CASSYPNFSGNTIYF. DNA for the CDR3: TGTGCCAGCAGTTACCCAAATTTCTCTGGAAACACCATATATTTT.